The rows below give T cell receptor beta chains drawn from one sample of a study of blood T cells in healthy people across ages. MiXCR, run by TCRdb on the 5' RACE reads, gives a single entry per CDR3 protein. The sample records some 760,000 distinct CDR3 sequences, 20% to 30% being singletons. These same data were also listed under a study on T cells of mothers and their children.

What was sequenced was blood. The receptors were gathered from a boy between 5 and 17 years old in good health. CDR3s include the opening cysteine and the closing phenylalanine or tryptophan. A D gene is named only where the DNA matches it firmly. Rows may omit the clone size; those that give it use once, few, many or a size class.

J gene | clone size | V gene | D gene | CDR3 protein | CDR3 DNA
TRBJ2-7 | few | TRBV5-1 | TRBD1 | CASSLDTGGEQYF | TGCGCCAGCAGCTTGGATACAGGGGGCGAGCAGTACTTC
TRBJ2-2 | NA | TRBV29-1 | TRBD1 | CSVEDLQGQELFF | TGCAGCGTTGAGGACCTACAGGGGCAGGAGCTGTTTTTT
TRBJ2-2 | few | TRBV29-1 | TRBD2 | CSVELAVTGELFF | TGCAGCGTTGAGCTAGCGGTTACCGGGGAGCTGTTTTTT
TRBJ1-1 | few | TRBV12-3/TRBV12-4 | NA | CASSRDPWNTEAFF | TGTGCCAGCAGCCGAGACCCCTGGAACACTGAAGCTTTCTTT
TRBJ2-1 | NA | TRBV29-1 | TRBD1 | CSVYGTGPLGNEQFF | TGCAGCGTTTATGGGACAGGCCCGCTGGGCAATGAGCAGTTCTTC
TRBJ2-1 | NA | TRBV11-2 | NA | CASSLDDLGGQPYNEQFF | TGTGCCAGCAGCTTAGACGATCTGGGGGGACAGCCCTACAATGAGCAGTTCTTC
TRBJ2-1 | NA | TRBV7-6 | TRBD2 | CASSYQIRLAAGEQFF | TGTGCCAGCAGCTACCAGATCAGACTAGCGGCCGGGGAGCAGTTCTTC
TRBJ1-1 | NA | TRBV12-3/TRBV12-4 | NA | CASILGHLNTEAFF | TGTGCCAGTATCCTGGGACACCTGAACACTGAAGCTTTCTTT
TRBJ2-7 | few | TRBV3-1 | TRBD2 | CASSQDSGGRTYEQYF | TGTGCCAGCAGCCAAGACTCTGGCGGGAGAACGTACGAGCAGTACTTC
TRBJ2-7 | NA | TRBV20-1 | TRBD2 | CSALVPGLAGGPYEQYF | TGCAGTGCCCTGGTACCGGGACTAGCGGGAGGACCCTACGAGCAGTACTTC